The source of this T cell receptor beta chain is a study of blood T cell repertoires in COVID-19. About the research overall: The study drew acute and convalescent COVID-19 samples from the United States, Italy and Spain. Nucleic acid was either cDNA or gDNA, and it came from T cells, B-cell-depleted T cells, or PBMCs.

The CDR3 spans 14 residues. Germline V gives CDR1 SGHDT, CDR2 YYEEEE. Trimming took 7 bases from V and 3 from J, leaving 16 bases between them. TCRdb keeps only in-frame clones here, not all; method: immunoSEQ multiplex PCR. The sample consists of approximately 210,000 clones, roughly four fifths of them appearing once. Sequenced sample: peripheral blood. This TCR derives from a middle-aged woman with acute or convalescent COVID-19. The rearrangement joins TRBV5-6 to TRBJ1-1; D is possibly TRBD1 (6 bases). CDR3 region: CASSRGGGYTEAFF. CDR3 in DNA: TGTGCCAGCTCCCGGGGGGGCGGATACACTGAAGCTTTCTTT.